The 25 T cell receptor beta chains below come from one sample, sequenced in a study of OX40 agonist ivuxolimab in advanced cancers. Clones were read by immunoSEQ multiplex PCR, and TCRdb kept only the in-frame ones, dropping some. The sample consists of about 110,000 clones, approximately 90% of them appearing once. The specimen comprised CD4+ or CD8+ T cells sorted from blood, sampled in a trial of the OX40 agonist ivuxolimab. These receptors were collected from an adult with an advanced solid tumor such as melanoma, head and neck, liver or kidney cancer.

The CDR3 nucleotides read TGTGCCAGCAGTGACACGAGTGATACGCAGTATTTT. Its protein is CASSDTSDTQYF. This chain uses TRBV6-5 with TRBJ2-3; no firm D call. V was shortened by 5 bases and J by 6 bases, with 9 bases between the two germline ends. Germline V lookup: CDR1 MNHEY, CDR2 SVGAGI. CDR3 length: 12 residues.

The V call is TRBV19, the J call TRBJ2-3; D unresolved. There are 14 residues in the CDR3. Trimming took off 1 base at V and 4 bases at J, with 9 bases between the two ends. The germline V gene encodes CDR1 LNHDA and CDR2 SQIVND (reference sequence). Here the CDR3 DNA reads TGTGCCAGTAGTATAGGGGTTTTTGCAGATACGCAGTATTTT. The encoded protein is CASSIGVFADTQYF.

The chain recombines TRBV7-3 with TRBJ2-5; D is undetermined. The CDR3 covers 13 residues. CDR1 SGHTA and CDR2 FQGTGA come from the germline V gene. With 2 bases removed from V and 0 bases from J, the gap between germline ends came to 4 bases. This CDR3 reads CASSLSHQETQYF. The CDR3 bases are TGTGCCAGCAGCTTATCTCACCAAGAGACCCAGTACTTC.

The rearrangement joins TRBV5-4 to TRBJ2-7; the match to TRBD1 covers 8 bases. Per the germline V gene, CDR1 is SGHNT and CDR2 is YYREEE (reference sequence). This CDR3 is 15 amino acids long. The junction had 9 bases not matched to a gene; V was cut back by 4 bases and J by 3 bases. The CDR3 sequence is CASSPQPGQGYEQYF. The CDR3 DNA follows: TGTGCCAGCAGCCCTCAACCCGGACAGGGCTACGAGCAGTACTTC.

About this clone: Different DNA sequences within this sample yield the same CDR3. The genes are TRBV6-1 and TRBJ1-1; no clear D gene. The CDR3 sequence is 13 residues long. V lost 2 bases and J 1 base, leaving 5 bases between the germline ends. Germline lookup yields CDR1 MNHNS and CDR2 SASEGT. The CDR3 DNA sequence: TGTGCCAGCAGTGAAAGAGGGAACACTGAAGCTTTCTTT. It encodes CASSERGNTEAFF.

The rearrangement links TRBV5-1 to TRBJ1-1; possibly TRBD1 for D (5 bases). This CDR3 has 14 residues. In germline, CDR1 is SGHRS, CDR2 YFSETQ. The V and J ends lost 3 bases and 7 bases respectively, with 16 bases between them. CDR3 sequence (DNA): TGCGCCAGCAGCTGGTCAGGACCGCAGGGTGAAGCTTTCTTT. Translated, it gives CASSWSGPQGEAFF.

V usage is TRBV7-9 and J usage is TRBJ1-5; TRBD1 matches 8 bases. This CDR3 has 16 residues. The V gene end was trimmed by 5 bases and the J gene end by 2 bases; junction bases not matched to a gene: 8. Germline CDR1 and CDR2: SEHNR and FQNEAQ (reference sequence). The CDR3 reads CASSTGTGWGNQPQHF. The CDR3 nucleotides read TGTGCCAGCAGCACGGGGACAGGATGGGGCAATCAGCCCCAGCATTTT. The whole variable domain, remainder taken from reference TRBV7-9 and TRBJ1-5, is DTGVSQNPRHKITKRGQNVTFRCDPISEHNRLYWYRQTLGQGPEFLTYFQNEAQLEKSRLLSDRFSAERPKGSFSTLEIQRTEQGDSAMYLCASSTGTGWGNQPQHFGDGTRLSIL.

In DNA, the CDR3 is TGTGCCAGCCGCGAGTTAAAGGCCTCCGGGGAGCTGTTTTTT. Residues: CASRELKASGELFF. V gene TRBV6-5 combines with J gene TRBJ2-2; no reliable D call. The CDR3 covers 14 residues. Germline V gene sequence: CDR1 MNHEY, CDR2 SVGAGI. V was cut by 8 bases and J by 6 bases, with 16 bases left in between.

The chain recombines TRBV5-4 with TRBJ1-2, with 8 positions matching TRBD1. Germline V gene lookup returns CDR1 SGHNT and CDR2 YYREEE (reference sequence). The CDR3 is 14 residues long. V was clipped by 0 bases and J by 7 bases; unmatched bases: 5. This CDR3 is CASSLAGTGGGYTF. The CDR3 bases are TGTGCCAGCAGCTTGGCGGGAACAGGGGGTGGCTACACCTTC.

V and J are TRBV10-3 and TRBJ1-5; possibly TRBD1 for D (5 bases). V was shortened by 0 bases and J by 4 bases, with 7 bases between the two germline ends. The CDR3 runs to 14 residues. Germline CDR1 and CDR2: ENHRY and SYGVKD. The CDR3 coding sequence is TGTGCCATCAGTGAGTCGAGGGGAAATCAGCCCCAGCATTTT. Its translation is CAISESRGNQPQHF.

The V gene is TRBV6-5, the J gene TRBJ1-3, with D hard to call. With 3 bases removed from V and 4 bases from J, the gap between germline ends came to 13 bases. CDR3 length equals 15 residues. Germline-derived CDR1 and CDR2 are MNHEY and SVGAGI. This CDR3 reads CASSYERSAGNTIYF. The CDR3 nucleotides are TGTGCCAGCAGTTATGAGCGATCTGCGGGAAACACCATATATTTT.

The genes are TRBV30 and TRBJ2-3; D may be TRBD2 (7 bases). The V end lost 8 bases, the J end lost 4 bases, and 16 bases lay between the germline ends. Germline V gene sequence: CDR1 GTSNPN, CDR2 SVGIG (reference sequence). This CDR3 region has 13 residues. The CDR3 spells CAEVRGGADTQYF. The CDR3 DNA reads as TGTGCCGAGGTCAGGGGAGGGGCAGATACGCAGTATTTT.

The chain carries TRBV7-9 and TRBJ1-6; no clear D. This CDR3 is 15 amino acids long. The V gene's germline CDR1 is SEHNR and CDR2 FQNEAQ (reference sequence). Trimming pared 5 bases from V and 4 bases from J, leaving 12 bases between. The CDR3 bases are TGTGCCAGCAGCCTAGGACGGCCGTATAATTCACCCCTCCACTTT. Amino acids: CASSLGRPYNSPLHF.

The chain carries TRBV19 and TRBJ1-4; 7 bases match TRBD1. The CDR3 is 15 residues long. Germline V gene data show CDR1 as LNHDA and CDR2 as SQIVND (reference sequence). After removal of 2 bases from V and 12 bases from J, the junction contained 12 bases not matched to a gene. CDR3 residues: CASSIRSQGGLELFF. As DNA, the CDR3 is TGTGCCAGTAGTATAAGGAGCCAGGGGGGCTTGGAACTGTTTTTT.

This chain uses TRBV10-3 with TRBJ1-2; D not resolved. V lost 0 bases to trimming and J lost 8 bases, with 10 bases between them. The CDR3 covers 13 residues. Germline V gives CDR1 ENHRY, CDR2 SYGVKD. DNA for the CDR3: TGTGCCATCAGTGAGTCGGCTGGGCCCGGCTACACCTTC. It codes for CAISESAGPGYTF.

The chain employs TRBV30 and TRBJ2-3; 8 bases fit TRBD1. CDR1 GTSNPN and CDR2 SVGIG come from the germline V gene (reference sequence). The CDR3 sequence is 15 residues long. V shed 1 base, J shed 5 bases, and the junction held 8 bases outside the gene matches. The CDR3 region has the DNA TGTGCCTGGAGTGCTGGGACAGGTTCAGGAGATACGCAGTATTTT. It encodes CAWSAGTGSGDTQYF.

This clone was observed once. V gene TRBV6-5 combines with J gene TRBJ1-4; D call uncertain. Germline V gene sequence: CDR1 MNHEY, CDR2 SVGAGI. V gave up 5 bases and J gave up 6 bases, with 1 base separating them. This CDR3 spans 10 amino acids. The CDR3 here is CASSHEKLFF. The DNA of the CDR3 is TGTGCCAGCAGTCATGAAAAACTGTTTTTT.

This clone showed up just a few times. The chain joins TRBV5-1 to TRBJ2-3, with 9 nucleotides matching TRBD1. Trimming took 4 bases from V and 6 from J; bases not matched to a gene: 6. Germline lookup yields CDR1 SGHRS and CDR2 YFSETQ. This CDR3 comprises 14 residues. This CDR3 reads CASSPGTGFDTQYF. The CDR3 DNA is TGCGCCAGCAGCCCCGGGACAGGGTTCGATACGCAGTATTTT.

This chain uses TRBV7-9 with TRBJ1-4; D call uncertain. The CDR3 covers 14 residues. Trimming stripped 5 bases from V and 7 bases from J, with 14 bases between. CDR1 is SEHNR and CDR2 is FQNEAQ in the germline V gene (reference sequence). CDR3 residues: CASSEVGAGEKLFF. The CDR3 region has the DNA TGTGCCAGCAGCGAAGTGGGAGCAGGTGAAAAACTGTTTTTT.

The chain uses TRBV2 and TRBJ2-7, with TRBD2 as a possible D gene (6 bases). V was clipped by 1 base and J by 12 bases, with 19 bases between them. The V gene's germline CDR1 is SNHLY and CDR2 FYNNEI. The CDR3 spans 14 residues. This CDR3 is CASSEEISPGGAYF. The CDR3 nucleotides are TGTGCCAGCAGTGAAGAGATTAGCCCAGGCGGGGCGTACTTC.

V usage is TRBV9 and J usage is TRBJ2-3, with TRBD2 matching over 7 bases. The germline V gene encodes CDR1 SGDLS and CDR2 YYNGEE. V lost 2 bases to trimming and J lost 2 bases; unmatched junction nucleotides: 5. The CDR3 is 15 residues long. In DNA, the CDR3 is TGTGCCAGCAGCGTCACTAGCGCCTTCACAGATACGCAGTATTTT. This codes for CASSVTSAFTDTQYF.

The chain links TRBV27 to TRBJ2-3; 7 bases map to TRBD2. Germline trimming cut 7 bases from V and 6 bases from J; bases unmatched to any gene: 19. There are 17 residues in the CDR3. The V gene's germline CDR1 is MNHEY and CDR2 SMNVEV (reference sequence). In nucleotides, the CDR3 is TGTGCCAGCACCAATTTTCCGGACCGGGACGGGAGGGATACGCAGTATTTT. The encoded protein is CASTNFPDRDGRDTQYF.

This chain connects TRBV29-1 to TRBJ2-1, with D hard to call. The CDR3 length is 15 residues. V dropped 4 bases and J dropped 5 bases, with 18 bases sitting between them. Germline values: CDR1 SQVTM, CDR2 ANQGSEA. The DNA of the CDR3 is TGCAGCGTTGGGCTCGCAAGGACCAATAACAATGAGCAGTTCTTC. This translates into CSVGLARTNNNEQFF.

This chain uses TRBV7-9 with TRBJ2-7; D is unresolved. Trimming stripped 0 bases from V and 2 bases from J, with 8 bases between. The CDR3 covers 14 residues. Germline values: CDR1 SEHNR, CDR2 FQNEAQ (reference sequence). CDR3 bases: TGTGCCAGCAGCTTAGCGGGTAGGACCTACGAGCAGTACTTC. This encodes CASSLAGRTYEQYF.

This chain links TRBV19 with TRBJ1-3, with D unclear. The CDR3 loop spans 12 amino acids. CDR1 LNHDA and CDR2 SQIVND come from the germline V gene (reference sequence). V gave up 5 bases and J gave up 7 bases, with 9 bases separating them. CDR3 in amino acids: CASSLRWNTIYF. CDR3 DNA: TGTGCCAGTAGTCTCCGCTGGAACACCATATATTTT. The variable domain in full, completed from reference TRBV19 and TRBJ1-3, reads DGGITQSPKYLFRKEGQNVTLSCEQNLNHDAMYWYRQDPGQGLRLIYYSQIVNDFQKGDIAEGYSVSREKKESFPLTVTSAQKNPTAFYLCASSLRWNTIYFGEGSWLTVV.